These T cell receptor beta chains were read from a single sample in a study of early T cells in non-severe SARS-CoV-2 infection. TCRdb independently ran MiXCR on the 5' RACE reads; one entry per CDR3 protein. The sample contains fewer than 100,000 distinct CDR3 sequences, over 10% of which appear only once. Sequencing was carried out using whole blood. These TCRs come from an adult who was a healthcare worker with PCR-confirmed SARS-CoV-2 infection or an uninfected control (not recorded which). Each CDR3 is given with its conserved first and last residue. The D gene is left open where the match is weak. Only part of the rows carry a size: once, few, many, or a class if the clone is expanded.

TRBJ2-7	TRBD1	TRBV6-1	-	CASIFFGTGASYEQYF	TGTGCCAGCATCTTTTTCGGGACAGGTGCCTCCTACGAGCAGTACTTC
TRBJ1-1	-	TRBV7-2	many	CASSLNRVNTEAFF	TGTGCCAGCAGCTTGAACAGGGTGAACACTGAAGCTTTCTTT
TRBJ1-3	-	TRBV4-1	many	CASSRLTSGNTIYF	TGCGCCAGCAGCCGGCTGACATCTGGAAACACCATATATTTT
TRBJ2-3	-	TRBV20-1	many	CSARVPPVDTQYF	TGCAGTGCTAGAGTCCCCCCAGTAGATACGCAGTATTTT
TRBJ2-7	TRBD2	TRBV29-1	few	CSVSKLAGYYEQYF	TGCAGCGTTTCAAAACTAGCGGGGTACTACGAGCAGTACTTC
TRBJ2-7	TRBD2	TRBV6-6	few	CASSRLAGDSYEQYF	TGTGCCAGCAGTAGACTAGCGGGGGACTCCTACGAGCAGTACTTC
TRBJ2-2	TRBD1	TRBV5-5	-	CASSYPQGSHSNTGELFF	TGTGCCAGCAGCTACCCACAGGGGTCCCACTCCAACACCGGGGAGCTGTTTTTT
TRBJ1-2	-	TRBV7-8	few	CASSLGTAVSYGYTF	TGTGCCAGCAGCCTTGGGACCGCTGTTTCCTATGGCTACACCTTC
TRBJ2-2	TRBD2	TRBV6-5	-	CASSSPTSGGPNTGELFF	TGTGCCAGCAGTTCCCCGACTAGCGGGGGCCCGAACACCGGGGAGCTGTTTTTT
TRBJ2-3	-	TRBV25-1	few	CASSSAGAVRVGTQYF	TGTGCCAGCAGCTCCGCGGGGGCCGTTAGAGTGGGTACGCAGTATTTT
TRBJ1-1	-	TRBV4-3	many	CASSPGQSRNTEAFF	TGCGCCAGCAGCCCCGGACAGTCTCGCAACACTGAAGCTTTCTTT
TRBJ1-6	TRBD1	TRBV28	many	CASSLWEGATVNSPLHF	TGTGCCAGCAGTTTATGGGAGGGGGCGACGGTGAATTCACCCCTCCACTTT
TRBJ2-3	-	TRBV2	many	CASRRDPADTQYF	TGTGCCAGCAGGAGGGACCCTGCAGATACGCAGTATTTT
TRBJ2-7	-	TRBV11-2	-	CASGLSYEQYF	TGTGCCAGCGGATTATCCTACGAGCAGTACTTC
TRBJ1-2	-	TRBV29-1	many	CSVVPGRDGYTF	TGCAGCGTTGTTCCAGGGAGGGATGGCTACACCTTC
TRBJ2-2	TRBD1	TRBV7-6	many	CASSLARQGVGELFF	TGTGCCAGCAGCTTAGCGCGACAGGGGGTCGGTGAGCTGTTTTTT
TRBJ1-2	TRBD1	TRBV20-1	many	CSAVSGQEVYGYTF	TGCAGTGCAGTCTCGGGACAGGAGGTCTATGGCTACACCTTC
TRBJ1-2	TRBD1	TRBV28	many	CASSQAGTGKDYTF	TGTGCCAGCAGTCAAGCCGGGACAGGAAAGGACTACACCTTC
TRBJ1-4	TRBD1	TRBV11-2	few	CASSPRTGNEKLFF	TGTGCCAGCAGCCCACGGACAGGGAATGAAAAACTGTTTTTT
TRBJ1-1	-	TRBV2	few	CASSERGNTEAFF	TGTGCCAGCAGTGAACGGGGGAACACTGAAGCTTTCTTT